This T cell receptor beta chain emerged from a study of T cell responses to AZD1222 COVID-19 vaccine. General study points: Donors were mostly white British, more females; clonal diversity possibly underestimated. Reports say nearly half of spike-specific TCRs go after unmutated variant regions.

V was pared by 1 base and J by 3 bases, with 13 bases between. Germline V gene sequence: CDR1 SGHAT, CDR2 FQNNGV. This CDR3 comprises 15 residues. Regarding this clone: Its antigen is still unknown.

The method was immunoSEQ multiplex PCR; TCRdb's version includes in-frame clones alone and lacks a portion of them. The data contain around 110,000 clones, roughly 93% of them seen just once; the ten biggest clones take up 1.6%. The sequenced sample was peripheral blood, obtained 28 days after the second AZD1222 dose. This TCR was sampled from an adult who received the AZD1222 COVID-19 vaccine. This chain links TRBV11-2 with TRBJ2-7; TRBD1 or TRBD2 may be the D gene (5 bases each). The CDR3 spells CASSLVGAGYYEQYF. The CDR3 DNA sequence: TGTGCCAGCAGCTTAGTCGGGGCAGGGTACTACGAGCAGTACTTC.